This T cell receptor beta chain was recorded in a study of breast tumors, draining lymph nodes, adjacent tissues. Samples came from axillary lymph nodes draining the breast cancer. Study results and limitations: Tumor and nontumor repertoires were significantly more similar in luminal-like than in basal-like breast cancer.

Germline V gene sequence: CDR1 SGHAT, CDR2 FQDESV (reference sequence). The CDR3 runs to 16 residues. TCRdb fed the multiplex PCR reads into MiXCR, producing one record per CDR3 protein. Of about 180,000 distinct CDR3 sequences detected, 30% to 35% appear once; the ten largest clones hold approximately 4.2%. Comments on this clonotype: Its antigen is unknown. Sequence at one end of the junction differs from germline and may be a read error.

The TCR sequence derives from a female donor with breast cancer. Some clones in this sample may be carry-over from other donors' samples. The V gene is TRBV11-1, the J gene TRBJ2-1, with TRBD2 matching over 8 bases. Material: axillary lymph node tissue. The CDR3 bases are TGTGCCAGCAGCCCTTGGCGGGGGGCCTCCTACAACGAGCAGTTCTTC. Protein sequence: CASSPWRGASYNEQFF. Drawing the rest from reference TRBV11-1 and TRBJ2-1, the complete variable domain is EAEVAQSPRYKITEKSQAVAFWCDPISGHATLYWYRQILGQGPELLVQFQDESVVDDSQLPKDRFSAERLKGVDSTLKIQPAELGDSAMYLCASSPWRGASYNEQFFGPGTRLTVL.